This record looks at one T cell receptor (beta chain) sequence and its context. The ends were cut back, 5 bases at V and 1 base at J, with 9 bases in the middle. This CDR3 is 13 amino acids long. Germline V lookup: CDR1 SGHKS, CDR2 YYEKEE (reference sequence). The authors amplified TCR beta CDR3 regions from RNA transcripts. Following a first-round RT-PCR that used HTBI primers, a second-round multiplex PCR was carried out. TCRdb reprocessed the multiplex PCR reads with MiXCR, giving one entry per CDR3 protein. This table holds more than 1,000,000 distinct CDR3 sequences, roughly two fifths found once. This specimen comes from a study of Graves' ophthalmopathy and Graves' hyperthyroidism.

The rearrangement links TRBV5-5 to TRBJ2-5; D uncertain. Sequenced sample: peripheral blood or thyroid tissue (not recorded which). The sequence was obtained from an adult man with Graves' hyperthyroidism. The CDR3 loop is CASRLNIQETQYF. As DNA, the CDR3 is TGTGCCAGCAGACTCAACATCCAAGAGACCCAGTACTTC.